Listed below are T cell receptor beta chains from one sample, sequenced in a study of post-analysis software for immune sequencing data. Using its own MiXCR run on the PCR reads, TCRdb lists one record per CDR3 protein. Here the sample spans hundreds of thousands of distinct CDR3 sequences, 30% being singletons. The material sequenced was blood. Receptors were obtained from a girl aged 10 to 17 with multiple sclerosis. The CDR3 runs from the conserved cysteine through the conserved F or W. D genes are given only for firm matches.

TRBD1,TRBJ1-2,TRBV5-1,CASSLGDRDGYTF
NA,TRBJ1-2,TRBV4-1,CASSPGQPNYGYTF
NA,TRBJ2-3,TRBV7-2,CASSAQSPNTQYF
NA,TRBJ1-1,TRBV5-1,CASSMLRGENTEAFF
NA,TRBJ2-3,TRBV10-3,CAISGGGSTDTQYF
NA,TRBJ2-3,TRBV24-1,CATSDQGAQTATDTQYF
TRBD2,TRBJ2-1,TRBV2,CASRTRLAGSYNEQFF
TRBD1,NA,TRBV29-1,CSVGQTLYEQYF
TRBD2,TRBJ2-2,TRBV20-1,CSALRSSGRYTGELFF
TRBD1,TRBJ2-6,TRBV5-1,CASNLDPTGVGANVLTF
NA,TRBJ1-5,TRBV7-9,CASSPQGRGGNQPQHF
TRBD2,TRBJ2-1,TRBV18,CASSPSTSGRAYNEQFF
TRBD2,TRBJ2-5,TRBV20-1,CSALAGGQETQYF
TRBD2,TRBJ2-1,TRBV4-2,CASSRIPQLAGGYNEQFF
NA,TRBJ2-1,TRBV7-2,CASSRQSDYNEQFF
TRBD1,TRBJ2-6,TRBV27,CASSLSPGGAWSGANVLTF
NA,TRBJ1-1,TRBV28,CASIGDTEAFF
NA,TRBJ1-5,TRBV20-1,CSARGPGRDQPQHF
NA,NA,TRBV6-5,CASSYSTMYEQYF
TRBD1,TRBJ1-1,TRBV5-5,CASSLLDRESFF
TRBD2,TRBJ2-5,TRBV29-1,CSVEGGTRETQYF
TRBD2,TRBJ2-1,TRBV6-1,CASSQQGLAGISYNEQFF
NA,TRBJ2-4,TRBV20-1,CSATHPGEAKNIQYF
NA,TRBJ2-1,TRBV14,CASSYRSLAAIEQFF
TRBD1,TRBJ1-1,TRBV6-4,CARRDSHTEAFF
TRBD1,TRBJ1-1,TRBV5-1,CAIRTGEGEAFF
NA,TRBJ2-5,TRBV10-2,CASSESWETQYF
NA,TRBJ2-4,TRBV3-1,CASSQVNREYIQYF
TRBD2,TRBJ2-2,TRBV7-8,CASSPRASGGNTGELFF
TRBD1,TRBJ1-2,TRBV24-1,CATSDTLDRAGYTF
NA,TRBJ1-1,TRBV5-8,CASSLEGSMNTEAFF
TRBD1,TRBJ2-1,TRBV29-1,CSVMDRSSEQFF
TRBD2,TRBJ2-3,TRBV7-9,CASSLRGGGSTDTQYF
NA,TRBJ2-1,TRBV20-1,CSASWAANEQFF
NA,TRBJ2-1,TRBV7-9,CASSLAGLITYNEQFF
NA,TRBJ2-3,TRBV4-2,CASSQGGGRSTDTQYF
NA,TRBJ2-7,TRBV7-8,CASSLTALRGLDYEQYF
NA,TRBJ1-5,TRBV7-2,CASSLEMGYNQPQHF
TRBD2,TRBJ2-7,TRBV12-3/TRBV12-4,CASSFGGGGDEQYF
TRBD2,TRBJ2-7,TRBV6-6,CASRAGGAYEQYF
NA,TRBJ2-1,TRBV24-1,CATSDLGGQRGYNEQFF
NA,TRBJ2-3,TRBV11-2,CASSPRSGVADTQYF
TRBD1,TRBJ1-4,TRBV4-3,CASSLLQGAPNEKLFF
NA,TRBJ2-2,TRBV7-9,CAHTPREAGNTGELFF
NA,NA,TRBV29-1,CSVDDPETQYF
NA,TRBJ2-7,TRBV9,CASSAGVGISEQYF
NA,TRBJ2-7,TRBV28,CASSRTAGLYEQYF
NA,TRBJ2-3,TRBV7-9,CASSSQGGGFIADTQYF
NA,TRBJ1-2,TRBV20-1,CSANRETNYGYTF
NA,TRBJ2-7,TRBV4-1,CANSQGLRDSYEQYF
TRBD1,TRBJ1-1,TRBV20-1,CSARTTGDTEAFF
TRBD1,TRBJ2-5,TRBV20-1,CSAGEGQGDLEQYF
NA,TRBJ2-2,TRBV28,CASSPTPGAGELFF
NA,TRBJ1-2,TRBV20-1,CSARGDRSYGYTF
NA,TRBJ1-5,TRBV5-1,CASSPGPGNQPQHF
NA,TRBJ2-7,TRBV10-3,CAISERRDSYEQYF
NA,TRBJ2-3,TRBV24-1,CATSDLDSTDTQYF
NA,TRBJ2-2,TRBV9,CASSVSAPGELFF
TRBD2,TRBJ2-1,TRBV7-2,CASSSRSGGSYNEQFF
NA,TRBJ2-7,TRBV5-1,CASSWGAGTYEQYF